This TCR beta chain was recovered during a study of CD8+CD57+ T cells in acquired aplastic anemia. Study-wide context: DNA per sorted CD4+ or CD8+ sample ranged roughly 0.17 to 27.4 ug, averaging roughly 3.2 ug.

Genomic DNA, serving as template, underwent TCR beta VDJ and CDR3 profiling. TCRdb re-derived calls from the reads in MiXCR, one entry per CDR3 protein. The sample consists of hundreds of thousands of distinct CDR3 sequences, 55% to 75% of them appearing once. Remarks on this clonotype: Its antigen is unknown. At one boundary the junction diverges from the germline segment, which might be a read error.

The CDR3 loop spans 15 amino acids. The V gene's germline CDR1 is SGHTA and CDR2 FQGNSA. Whole-study results and caveats: About 30 CD8+ CDR3 sequences occurred in both the patients and the controls.

The J gene is TRBJ2-5, the V gene TRBV7-2; 8 bases agree with TRBD2. The sample was sorted CD4+, CD8+, or CD8+CD57+ T cells (not recorded which) from PBMCs. This TCR came from a human donor in good health, serving as a control. As DNA, the CDR3 is TGTGCCAGCAGCTTAGCGTTAACTAGCGGTCCAGATACGCACTTC. Amino acids: CASSLALTSGPDTHF.